A selection of T cell receptor beta chains follows, all from one sample in a study of T cell responses to AZD1222 COVID-19 vaccine. Method: immunoSEQ multiplex PCR; TCRdb's copy keeps in-frame clones and lacks some. Of approximately 110,000 clones listed, more than 80% are singletons. The source was peripheral blood, collected 28 days after the second AZD1222 dose. These receptors all stem from an adult who received the AZD1222 COVID-19 vaccine. CDR3s include the opening cysteine and the closing phenylalanine or tryptophan. Fields, in order: D gene, clone size, V gene, J gene, CDR3 protein, CDR3 DNA. The D gene is left open where the match is weak. Not every row has a clone size; where given, it reads once, few, many or a size class.

D: -
size: -
V: TRBV12-3/TRBV12-4
J: TRBJ2-7
CDR3: CASSARPPYEQYF
DNA: TGTGCCAGCAGCGCTCGGCCCCCCTACGAGCAGTACTTC

D: TRBD1
size: -
V: TRBV7-2
J: TRBJ2-7
CDR3: CASSLAGTGAAYEQYF
DNA: TGTGCCAGCAGCTTAGCGGGGACAGGGGCCGCCTACGAGCAGTACTTC

D: -
size: -
V: TRBV4-2
J: TRBJ1-4
CDR3: CASSQEGQGNEKLFF
DNA: TGTGCCAGCAGCCAAGAAGGGCAGGGAAATGAAAAACTGTTTTTT

D: TRBD1
size: -
V: TRBV7-9
J: TRBJ1-6
CDR3: CASSSLPAGQGSSPLHF
DNA: TGTGCCAGCAGCTCATTACCCGCGGGACAGGGGAGTTCACCCCTCCACTTT

D: -
size: -
V: TRBV15
J: TRBJ1-5
CDR3: CATSRALGGLSNQPQHF
DNA: TGTGCCACCAGCAGAGCTCTTGGGGGACTAAGCAATCAGCCCCAGCATTTT

D: TRBD2
size: -
V: TRBV5-5
J: TRBJ2-7
CDR3: CASSTGLVLYEQYF
DNA: TGTGCCAGCAGCACAGGACTAGTCTTATACGAGCAGTACTTC

D: TRBD2
size: few
V: TRBV18
J: TRBJ2-5
CDR3: CASSPWKASGVQETQYF
DNA: TGTGCCAGCTCACCATGGAAGGCTAGCGGGGTCCAAGAGACCCAGTACTTC

D: -
size: -
V: TRBV12-3/TRBV12-4
J: TRBJ1-2
CDR3: CASSLGGHGYTF
DNA: TGTGCCAGCAGTTTAGGGGGGCATGGCTACACCTTC

D: -
size: -
V: TRBV5-4
J: TRBJ1-2
CDR3: CASLILPGTLSGYTF
DNA: TGTGCCAGCCTAATCCTCCCCGGGACATTAAGCGGCTACACCTTC

D: -
size: -
V: TRBV28
J: TRBJ1-5
CDR3: CASGSSTGISNQPQHF
DNA: TGTGCCAGCGGGTCGTCAACAGGGATAAGCAATCAGCCCCAGCATTTT

D: -
size: -
V: TRBV19
J: TRBJ1-1
CDR3: CASSISGQENTEAFF
DNA: TGTGCCAGTAGTATATCGGGACAAGAGAACACTGAAGCTTTCTTT

D: -
size: once
V: TRBV5-4
J: TRBJ1-5
CDR3: CASSLGGKDQPQHF
DNA: TGTGCCAGCAGCCTTGGGGGGAAGGATCAGCCCCAGCATTTT

D: -
size: -
V: TRBV9
J: TRBJ2-6
CDR3: CASSVGVPSGANVLTF
DNA: TGTGCCAGCAGCGTGGGGGTTCCCTCTGGGGCCAACGTCCTGACTTTC

D: -
size: once
V: TRBV9
J: TRBJ1-1
CDR3: CASSVEGVRGNTEAFF
DNA: TGTGCCAGCAGCGTAGAGGGGGTGAGGGGGAACACTGAAGCTTTCTTT

D: -
size: -
V: TRBV18
J: TRBJ2-3
CDR3: CASSPGGTDTQYF
DNA: TGTGCCAGCTCACCAGGCGGCACAGATACGCAGTATTTT